This entry describes one T cell receptor beta chain. As yet, its antigen is unknown. The V gene lost 1 base and the J gene lost 2 bases, with 12 bases spanning the gap. Germline assignment: CDR1 SSHAT and CDR2 FNYEAQ (reference sequence). The CDR3 has 15 residues. TCRdb keeps only in-frame clones here, not all; method: immunoSEQ multiplex PCR. The profile shows over 850,000 clones, approximately 80% of them singletons. The data belong to a study of shared clonotypes between healthy human individuals. Whole-study results and caveats: Naive subsets generally exceeded memory subsets in estimated richness.

The specimen sequenced was memory CD4+ T cells from PBMCs. The subset: CD45RA-negative fraction. The TCR sequence derives from a man aged 18 to 29 in good health. Some clones in this sample may be carry-over from other donors' samples. The chain combines TRBV7-7 with TRBJ2-7; no reliable D call. CDR3 DNA: TGTGCCAGCAGCTTAGGGGTAGTCCCAACCTACGAGCAGTACTTC. Translating gives CASSLGVVPTYEQYF.